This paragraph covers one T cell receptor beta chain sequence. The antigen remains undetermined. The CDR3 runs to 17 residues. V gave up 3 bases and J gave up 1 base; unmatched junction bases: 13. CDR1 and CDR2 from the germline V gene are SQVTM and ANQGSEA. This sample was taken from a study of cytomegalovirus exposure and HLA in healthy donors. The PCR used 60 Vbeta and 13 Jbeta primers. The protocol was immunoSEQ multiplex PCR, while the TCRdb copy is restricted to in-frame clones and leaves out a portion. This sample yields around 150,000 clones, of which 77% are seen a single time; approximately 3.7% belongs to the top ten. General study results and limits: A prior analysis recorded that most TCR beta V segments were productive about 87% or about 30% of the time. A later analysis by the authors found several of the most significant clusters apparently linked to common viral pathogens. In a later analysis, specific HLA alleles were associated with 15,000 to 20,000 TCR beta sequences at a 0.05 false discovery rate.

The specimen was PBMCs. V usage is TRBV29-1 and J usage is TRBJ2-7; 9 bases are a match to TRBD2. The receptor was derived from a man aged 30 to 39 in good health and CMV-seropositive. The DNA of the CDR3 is TGCAGCGTTGAGGAAGTTAGCGGGGGAGCGGGGTCCTACGAGCAGTACTTC. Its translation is CSVEEVSGGAGSYEQYF.